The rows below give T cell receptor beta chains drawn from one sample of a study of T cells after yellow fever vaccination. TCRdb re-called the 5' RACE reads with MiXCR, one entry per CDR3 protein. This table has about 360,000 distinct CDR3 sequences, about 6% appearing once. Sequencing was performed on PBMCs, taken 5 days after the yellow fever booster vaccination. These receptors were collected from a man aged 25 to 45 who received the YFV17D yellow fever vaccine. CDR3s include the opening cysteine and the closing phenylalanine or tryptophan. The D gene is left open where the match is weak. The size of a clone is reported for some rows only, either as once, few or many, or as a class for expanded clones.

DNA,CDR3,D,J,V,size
TGCGCCAGCTCTAGCGGGAGAATAGATGAGCAGTTCTTC,CASSSGRIDEQFF,TRBD2,TRBJ2-1,TRBV10-2,NA
TGTGCCTGGAGAGGGGACATGTCCTCCTACGAGCAGTACTTC,CAWRGDMSSYEQYF,NA,TRBJ2-7,TRBV30,NA
TGCAGCGTTGGACCGCCTAACGAGCAGTACTTC,CSVGPPNEQYF,NA,TRBJ2-7,TRBV29-1,few
TGTGCCAGCAGATTACTAGCGGGAGGGTTGGATGAGCAGTTCTTC,CASRLLAGGLDEQFF,TRBD2,TRBJ2-1,TRBV6-5,many
TGTGCCACCAGCATGGGCGTAAAAGAGACCCAGTACTTC,CATSMGVKETQYF,NA,TRBJ2-5,TRBV15,NA
TGTGCCAGCAGTTCCTTACGTTACGAGCAGTACTTC,CASSSLRYEQYF,NA,TRBJ2-7,TRBV28,many
TGCAGTGCTAAGAAGTTTCAAGAGACCCAGTACTTC,CSAKKFQETQYF,NA,TRBJ2-5,TRBV20-1,many
TGCAGTGCTAGAGATCAAATGGGACAGGGGTCGAGAGGCTACACCTTC,CSARDQMGQGSRGYTF,TRBD1,TRBJ1-2,TRBV20-1,few
TGTGCCAGCAGTTACGTAGAAGGGACAGATACGCAGTATTTT,CASSYVEGTDTQYF,NA,TRBJ2-3,TRBV6-5,many
TGTGCCAGCAGCTTAGCACCTAGCGCCGAGCAGTACTTC,CASSLAPSAEQYF,NA,TRBJ2-7,TRBV7-9,many
TGCGCCAGCAGTGAGGGCGGGAGTGAGACCCAGTACTTC,CASSEGGSETQYF,TRBD2,TRBJ2-5,TRBV10-1,NA
TGTGCCAGCAGCTTTGGGGGACTTCACAATGAGCAGTTCTTC,CASSFGGLHNEQFF,NA,TRBJ2-1,TRBV7-8,few
TGTGCCAGCAGCCAACAAAGCTACGCCCAAGAGACCCAGTACTTC,CASSQQSYAQETQYF,NA,TRBJ2-5,TRBV6-1,many
TGTGCCAGCGGGAGTGTCGAGCAGTACTTC,CASGSVEQYF,NA,TRBJ2-7,TRBV7-2,few
TGTGCCAGCAGTGAAAGGCGCTATAATGAAAAACTGTTTTTT,CASSERRYNEKLFF,NA,TRBJ1-4,TRBV2,NA
TGTGCCAGCAGCTTAGGCACCCTCAATGAGCAGTTCTTC,CASSLGTLNEQFF,NA,TRBJ2-1,TRBV7-2,few
TGCAGTGCTAGAGATCCGGCGGGGACTAGCGGTGACAATGAGCAGTTCTTC,CSARDPAGTSGDNEQFF,TRBD2,TRBJ2-1,TRBV20-1,NA
TGCAGTGCTCAGGCGACTAGCGGCACAGATACGCAGTATTTT,CSAQATSGTDTQYF,TRBD2,TRBJ2-3,TRBV20-1,NA
TGTGCCAGCAAGCCGACAGAGACTAACTATGGCTACACCTTC,CASKPTETNYGYTF,NA,TRBJ1-2,TRBV27,few
TGTGCCAGCAGCTTTAGCGGGGCCGCCTACGAGCAGTACTTC,CASSFSGAAYEQYF,TRBD2,TRBJ2-7,TRBV11-2,NA
TGTGCCAGCAGCTTGCAAGGTGGGGGCTCCTATAATTCACCCCTCCACTTT,CASSLQGGGSYNSPLHF,NA,TRBJ1-6,TRBV7-2,NA
TGTGCCAGCAGCTGGGGGGGACCGAACACCGGGGAGCTGTTTTTT,CASSWGGPNTGELFF,TRBD2,TRBJ2-2,TRBV5-5,few
TGTGCCAGCAGCTTGGGGACTAGCGCTAGCTCCTACAATGAGCAGTTCTTC,CASSLGTSASSYNEQFF,TRBD2,TRBJ2-1,TRBV5-4,many
TGCAGCGTAGTGACAGGGGCCTACAATGAGCAGTTCTTC,CSVVTGAYNEQFF,TRBD1,TRBJ2-1,TRBV29-1,many
TGTGCCACCAGTGACCCAAGACAGGGAATAGCCAACGAGCAGTACTTC,CATSDPRQGIANEQYF,TRBD1,TRBJ2-7,TRBV24-1,few
TGTGCCAGCAGCTTACCCTTCTACGAGCAGTTCTTC,CASSLPFYEQFF,NA,TRBJ2-1,TRBV7-9,NA
TGTGCCAGCAGTAGTCACAAAGCGAACACTGAAGCTTTCTTT,CASSSHKANTEAFF,NA,TRBJ1-1,TRBV28,many
TGTGCCAGCAGCCTACTAGCGGGGAGCTCCTACAATGAGCAGTTCTTC,CASSLLAGSSYNEQFF,TRBD2,TRBJ2-1,TRBV28,NA
TGTGCCAGCAGCCAAGGACAGGCTAATTCACCCCTCCACTTT,CASSQGQANSPLHF,NA,TRBJ1-6,TRBV3-1,many
TGTGCCAGCAGCGCCGGGAACTCCTACAATGAGCAGTTCTTC,CASSAGNSYNEQFF,NA,TRBJ2-1,TRBV9,many
TGTGCCAGCAGTCGTTCTAGCGGGACCCAAAATACGCAGTATTTT,CASSRSSGTQNTQYF,TRBD2,TRBJ2-3,TRBV28,many
TGCGCCAGCAGCTTGGCGCATTCTAGCACAGATACGCAGTATTTT,CASSLAHSSTDTQYF,NA,TRBJ2-3,TRBV5-1,few
TGTGCCAGCAGCTTAGTTCACGGGAGGGCCTCTCGTGCAGATACGCAGTATTTT,CASSLVHGRASRADTQYF,TRBD2,TRBJ2-3,TRBV11-2,many
TGTGCCAGTAGTATCGGGCGCCTAGAGGCCGGGGAGCTGTTTTTT,CASSIGRLEAGELFF,NA,TRBJ2-2,TRBV19,few
TGTGCCAGCAGCGCCTACCCGGGACTGGGCCGGGGTGAGCAGTACTTC,CASSAYPGLGRGEQYF,NA,TRBJ2-7,TRBV7-2,NA
TGTGCCAGCTCACCCCGGGTGAAGGAGCTGTTTTTT,CASSPRVKELFF,NA,TRBJ2-2,TRBV18,few
TGTGCCAGCAGCCTTTATGGACAGGCGAACACCGGGGAGCTGTTTTTT,CASSLYGQANTGELFF,TRBD1,TRBJ2-2,TRBV11-3,NA
TGTGCCAGCAGAACCGGGACAGGGAGCGTAAAGCAGTACTTC,CASRTGTGSVKQYF,TRBD1,TRBJ2-7,TRBV12-3/TRBV12-4,few
TGTGCCAGCAGCGTAAGCCCGAGCTCCTATAATTCACCCCTCCACTTT,CASSVSPSSYNSPLHF,NA,TRBJ1-6,TRBV9,few
TGTGCCAGTAGTATTCGGGACAGGGGAGGAAATGAGCAGTTCTTC,CASSIRDRGGNEQFF,TRBD1,TRBJ2-1,TRBV19,few